The clone carrying this T cell receptor beta chain was observed many times. The sample is drawn from a study of T cell clonality in common variable immunodeficiency. Profiling relied on immunoSEQ multiplex PCR, and the TCRdb table lists in-frame clones only, not all of them. The sample contains tens of thousands of clones, none of them singletons. Material: peripheral blood mononuclear cells. This TCR was recovered from a person aged 18 to 69 in good health.

The CDR3 bases that were read are TGTGCCAGTAGTCCTGAAACCCTAGATGGC. Translating gives CASSPETLDG. From start to end, the CDR3 is CASSPETLDGYTF. V and J are TRBV19 and TRBJ1-2; no firm D call. The missing CDR3 end, 3 residues past where the read stops, is filled in from the germline J gene. V dropped 5 bases and J dropped 6 bases, with 13 bases sitting between them. This CDR3 comprises 13 residues. Per germline, CDR1 LNHDA and CDR2 SQIVND (reference sequence).